Given below is one T cell receptor beta chain in context. This receptor's antigen is unknown. Qualities for individual bases were not recorded, and no much larger clone is one base off. This record comes from a study of blood T cell repertoires in COVID-19 (dated by TCRdb to 2020 to 2021). Describing the broader study: Collaborator samples came from the United States, Italy and Spain and covered acute and convalescent phases of COVID-19. The material from the prospective study consisted of cDNA or gDNA derived from T cells, B-cell-depleted T cells, or PBMCs. Subjects who had been exposed to COVID-19, were actively infected with it, or had recovered from it provided the deeply sampled blood TCRbeta repertoires that made up the dataset. The repertoires were made available in a free public database intended to serve as a resource for research on the immune response to SARS-CoV-2. The samples were drawn from the first 160 participants of the ongoing ImmuneRACE study and from 1,254 subjects provided by 6 global collaborators. The sample metadata nearly always contained a de-identified subject ID, COVID-19 status, age in years and sex. HLA class I and class II types, where available, came from metadata supplied by the sample provider rather than from assay-based typing.

Sequences MNHNS (CDR1) and SASEGT (CDR2) are obtained from the germline V gene. Measured from the cysteine to the phenylalanine, the CDR3 is 16 residues long. The kept DNA is CDR3 alone, 48 bases in frame from the first base. Relative to germline, V is 3 bases shorter and J is 0 bases shorter, with 13 bases between their ends. Whole blood was collected in K2EDTA tubes by collaborating institutions according to the institutions' own protocols. Collaborator samples were shipped for TCRbeta analysis as frozen whole blood, isolated PBMCs, or DNA extracted from either sample type. Study-wide findings and limitations: The quantity of clinical and demographic metadata differed by source and by participant and was supplied without curation.

The immunoSEQ Assay, a bias-controlled multiplex PCR, was used to amplify TCRbeta CDR3 regions from genomic DNA. The original methods were these. The number of nucleated cells in each sample was estimated by amplification of reference gene primers within the assay. To quantify the absolute abundance of each unique TCRbeta CDR3 rearrangement, sequence reads were collapsed and filtered. For each sample, productive Simpson clonality was calculated as the square root of Simpson's diversity index over productive rearrangements. Not all clones reach the TCRdb copy of this immuneACCESS table, which keeps in-frame sequences only. Checked studies attribute under half of the gap to unresolved V genes and leave the rest unexplained. Clone size and V and J calls were adopted from that table, with D and trimming inferred from the DNA. The sample yields 140,000 to 150,000 clones; roughly 80% were counted once. Of the sample, approximately 5% falls within the top ten clones.

The TCR was taken from a human donor in a cohort sampled during active COVID-19. The material sequenced was peripheral blood. The V and J segments used are TRBV6-1 and TRBJ2-3, with TRBD2 tentatively as D gene (5 bases match). The CDR3: CASSDNGVLSTDTQYF. Read as DNA, the sequence is TGTGCCAGCAGTGATAACGGGGTCCTTAGCACAGATACGCAGTATTTT.